This TCR beta chain originates from a study of glioma-infiltrating T cells. Points from the study as a whole: CDR3 overlap between tissue and blood was very small. Tissue-blood divergence was below expectation in non-neoplastic patients, above in gliomas.

TCR alpha and beta CDR3 regions were amplified from RNA using iRepertoire nested multiplex PCR. One-step reverse transcription and amplification started from around 100-400 ng of tissue mRNA or PBMC total RNA. TCRdb independently ran MiXCR on the multiplex PCR reads; one entry per CDR3 protein. Of 150,000 to 200,000 distinct CDR3 sequences in the sample, around 42% are singletons; the top ten hold roughly 5.2%. Germline V lookup: CDR1 LNHDA, CDR2 SQIVND (reference sequence). The CDR3 is 14 amino acids. V was pared by 11 bases and J by 10 bases, with 12 bases of the junction left unmatched. A note on this clonotype: Antigen specificity is unknown.

The sequencing sample was made of glioma tissue, nonneoplastic brain tissue, or PBMCs (not recorded which). The chain uses TRBV19 and TRBJ1-6; 9 nucleotides align to TRBD1. The clonotype comes from a human donor with low-grade glioma or glioblastoma, undergoing nonglioma brain surgery, or in good health (not recorded which). CDR3 coding DNA: TGTGCCGCGGCCCCGGGACAGGGTCAATCACCCCTCCACTTT. Translating it yields CAAAPGQGQSPLHF. Full variable domain (missing parts from reference TRBV19 and TRBJ1-6): DGGITQSPKYLFRKEGQNVTLSCEQNLNHDAMYWYRQDPGQGLRLIYYSQIVNDFQKGDIAEGYSVSREKKESFPLTVTSAQKNPTAFYLCAAAPGQGQSPLHFGNGTRLTVT.